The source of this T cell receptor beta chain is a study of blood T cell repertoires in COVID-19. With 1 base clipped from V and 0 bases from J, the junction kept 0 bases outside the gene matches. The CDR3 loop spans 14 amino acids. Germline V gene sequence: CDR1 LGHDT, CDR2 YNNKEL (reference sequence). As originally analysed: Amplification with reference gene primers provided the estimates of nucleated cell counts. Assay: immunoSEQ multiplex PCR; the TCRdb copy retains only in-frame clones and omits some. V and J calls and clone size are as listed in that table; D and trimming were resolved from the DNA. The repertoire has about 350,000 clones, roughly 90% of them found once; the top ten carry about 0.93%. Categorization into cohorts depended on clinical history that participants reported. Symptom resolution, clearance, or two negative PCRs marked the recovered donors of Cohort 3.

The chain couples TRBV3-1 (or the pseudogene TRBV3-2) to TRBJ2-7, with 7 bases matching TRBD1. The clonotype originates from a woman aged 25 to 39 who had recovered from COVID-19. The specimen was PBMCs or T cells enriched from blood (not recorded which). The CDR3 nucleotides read TGTGCCAGCAGCCAAGGACAGGGCTCCTACGAGCAGTACTTC. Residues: CASSQGQGSYEQYF.